The rows below give T cell receptor beta chains drawn from one sample of a study of blood T cell repertoires in COVID-19. TCRdb's copy holds only in-frame clones and misses some; the assay was immunoSEQ multiplex PCR. This sample has a few hundred thousand clones, with about 87% found just once. Sequenced input: peripheral blood. The origin of the receptors is a man aged 18 to 29 with COVID-19, enrolled during active disease. Each CDR3 is given with its conserved first and last residue. The D gene is left open where the match is weak. A clone size is listed for some rows: how often the clone was seen (once, few, many), or a class if it is expanded.

cdr3_length d_call j_call clone_size v_call cdr3_nt cdr3_aa
15 . TRBJ1-4 once TRBV15 TGTGCCACCAGCAGAGGAGATGAGACTAATGAAAAACTGTTTTTT CATSRGDETNEKLFF
13 TRBD1 TRBJ1-3 once TRBV6-5 TGTGCCAGTTTTGGACAGGGGCGGAACACCATATATTTT CASFGQGRNTIYF
13 . TRBJ2-7 . TRBV2 TGTGCCAGCAGTACAATAGGGGCGGGGGAGCAGTACTTC CASSTIGAGEQYF
16 TRBD1 TRBJ1-6 few TRBV10-3 TGTGCCATCAGTGAGTCATCCGGGACAGGGGGGTCACCCCTCCACTTT CAISESSGTGGSPLHF
13 . TRBJ2-3 once TRBV24-1 TGTGCCACCAGTGCGAAGGGGTGGGATACGCAGTATTTT CATSAKGWDTQYF
13 TRBD1 TRBJ1-1 . TRBV12-3/TRBV12-4 TGTGCCAGCAGTTCTATCACAGGGGGGGAAGCTTTCTTT CASSSITGGEAFF
18 TRBD1 TRBJ1-6 . TRBV7-8 TGTGCCAGCAGCCCAGAGCCGGGACAGGGGGTTATTGGTTCACCCCTCCACTTT CASSPEPGQGVIGSPLHF
18 TRBD2 TRBJ2-7 . TRBV15 TGTGCCACCAGCAGAGTGCACTTCGGTAAAGCGGGAGCCTACGAGCAGTACTTC CATSRVHFGKAGAYEQYF
16 TRBD2 TRBJ2-7 . TRBV5-4 TGTGCCAGCAGCCGCTCCCTAGCGGGGGGCCCCGACGAGCAGTACTTC CASSRSLAGGPDEQYF
14 TRBD1 TRBJ2-3 . TRBV3-1/TRBV3-2 TGTGCCAGCAGCCGGGACAGTTACACAGATACGCAGTATTTT CASSRDSYTDTQYF
13 . TRBJ1-1 . TRBV5-5 TGTGCCAGCAGCTTAGGGGCGAACACTGAAGCTTTCTTT CASSLGANTEAFF
15 . TRBJ1-3 once TRBV27 TGTGCCAGCAGTCCGCAGGGTGGACCTGGAAACACCATATATTTT CASSPQGGPGNTIYF
13 TRBD1 TRBJ2-1 . TRBV6-1 TGTGCCAGCAGTGACCGACAGGGGTATGAGCAGTTCTTC CASSDRQGYEQFF
16 TRBD2 TRBJ2-5 once TRBV3-1/TRBV3-2 TGTGCCAGCAGACCCAGACTAGCGGGGGGTGATGAGACCCAGTACTTC CASRPRLAGGDETQYF
16 . TRBJ1-3 . TRBV19 TGTGCCAGTAGTGGACGATCCGACAGCTCTGGAAACACCATATATTTT CASSGRSDSSGNTIYF